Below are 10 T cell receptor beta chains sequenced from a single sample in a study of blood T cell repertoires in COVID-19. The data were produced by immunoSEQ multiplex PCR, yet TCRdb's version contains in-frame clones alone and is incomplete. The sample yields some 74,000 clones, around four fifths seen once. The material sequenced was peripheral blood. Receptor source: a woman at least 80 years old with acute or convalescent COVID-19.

CDR3 DNA sequence: TGCGCCAGCAACAGGGGGGCCTACAATGAGCAGTTCTTC. This codes for CASNRGAYNEQFF. This chain connects TRBV10-2 to TRBJ2-1, with 8 bases identical to TRBD1. The CDR3 is 13 amino acids. In germline, CDR1 is WSHSY, CDR2 SAAADI. The V gene end was trimmed by 7 bases and the J gene end by 2 bases; junction bases not matched to a gene: 1.

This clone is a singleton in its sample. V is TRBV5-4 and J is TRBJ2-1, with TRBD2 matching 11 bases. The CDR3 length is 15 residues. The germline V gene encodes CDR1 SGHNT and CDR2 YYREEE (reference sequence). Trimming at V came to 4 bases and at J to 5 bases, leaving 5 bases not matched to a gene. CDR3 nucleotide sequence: TGTGCCAGCAGCACTGGGACTAGCGGTAACAATGAGCAGTTCTTC. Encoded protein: CASSTGTSGNNEQFF.

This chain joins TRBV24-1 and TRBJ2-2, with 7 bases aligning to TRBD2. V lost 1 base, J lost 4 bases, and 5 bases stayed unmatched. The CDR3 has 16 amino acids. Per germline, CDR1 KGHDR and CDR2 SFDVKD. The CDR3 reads CATSDLGGRGTGELFF. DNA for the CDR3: TGTGCCACCAGTGATTTAGGAGGGAGGGGCACCGGGGAGCTGTTTTTT.

As DNA, the CDR3 is TGTGCCAGCAGCTTACAGGGGAGAGCCTACGAGCAGTACTTC. Residues: CASSLQGRAYEQYF. The chain couples TRBV13 to TRBJ2-7; tentatively, D is TRBD1 (6 bases). The germline V and J ends were trimmed by 2 bases and 2 bases, with 10 bases remaining between them. Germline loops: CDR1 PRHDT, CDR2 FYEKMQ (reference sequence). The CDR3 has 14 residues.

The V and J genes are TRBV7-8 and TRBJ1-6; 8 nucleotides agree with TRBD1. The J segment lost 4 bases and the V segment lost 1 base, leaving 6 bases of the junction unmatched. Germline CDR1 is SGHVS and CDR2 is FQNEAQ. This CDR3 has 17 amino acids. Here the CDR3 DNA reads TGTGCCAGCAGCTTAGACCAGGGGGCGGAGTATAATTCACCCCTCCACTTT. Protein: CASSLDQGAEYNSPLHF.

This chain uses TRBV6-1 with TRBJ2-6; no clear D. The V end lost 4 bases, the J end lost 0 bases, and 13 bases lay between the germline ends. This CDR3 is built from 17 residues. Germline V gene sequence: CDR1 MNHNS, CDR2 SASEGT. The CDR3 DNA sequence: TGTGCCAGCAGTGCCACGGCGACGGGCTCTGGGGCCAACGTCCTGACTTTC. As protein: CASSATATGSGANVLTF.

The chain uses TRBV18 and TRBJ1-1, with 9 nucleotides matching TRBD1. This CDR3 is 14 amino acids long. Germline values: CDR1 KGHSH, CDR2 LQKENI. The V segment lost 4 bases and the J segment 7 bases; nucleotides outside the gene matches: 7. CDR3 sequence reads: CASSLTGQGFEAFF. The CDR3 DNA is TGTGCCAGCTCACTGACGGGACAGGGTTTTGAAGCTTTCTTT.

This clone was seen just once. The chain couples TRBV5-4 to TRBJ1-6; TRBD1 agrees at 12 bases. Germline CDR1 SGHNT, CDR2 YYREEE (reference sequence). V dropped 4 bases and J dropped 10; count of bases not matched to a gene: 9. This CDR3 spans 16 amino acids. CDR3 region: CASSGGTGGAWSPLHF. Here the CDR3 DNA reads TGTGCCAGCAGCGGTGGGACAGGGGGCGCTTGGTCACCCCTCCACTTT.

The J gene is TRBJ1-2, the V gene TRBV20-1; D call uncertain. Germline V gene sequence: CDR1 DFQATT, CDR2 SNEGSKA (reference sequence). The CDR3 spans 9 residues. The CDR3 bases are TGCACCGTCCCCGGGGGCTACACCTTC. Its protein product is CTVPGGYTF.

Here the CDR3 DNA reads TGTGCCAGCAGCCTCCAGGCGGGGGGAACTGAAGCTTTCTTT. It translates to CASSLQAGGTEAFF. The chain has TRBV5-5 and TRBJ1-1; possible D gene TRBD1, 5 bases. Germline V gene sequence: CDR1 SGHKS, CDR2 YYEKEE (reference sequence). The length of the CDR3 is 14 residues. Trimming pared 4 bases from V and 5 bases from J, leaving 15 bases between.